This T cell receptor (beta chain) is drawn from a study of molecular identifiers for immune sequencing clone quantification. Study-level results: Sizes of clones that are highly expanded could be underestimated (if identical TCR molecules share a barcode).

Previously reported methods and listed TCR primers produced the bulk TCR libraries. In TCRdb, the PCR reads were re-called with MiXCR into one record per CDR3 protein. The sample lists around 460,000 distinct CDR3 sequences, about a fifth seen once, with approximately 0.8% in the top ten. The length of the CDR3 is 18 residues. A word on this clonotype: The antigen is not known. A much larger clone differs from this one at a single base, so this may be a read error.

Specimen: naive CD8+ T cells from blood, with Jurkat cell RNA spiked in. Subset described: FACS-sorted CD8+CD4-CCR7+CD45RA+ naive T cells. This sequence originates from a human donor in good health. Some libraries in this study had Jurkat cell RNA spiked in. The chain combines TRBV21-1 with TRBJ2-3; the table's TRBD2 call for D was not verified on the DNA. TRBV21-1 is a pseudogene locus. The CDR3 DNA reads as TGTGCCAGCAGCCCCCTGACTTACAGACTAGCGGGTTCAGGTACGCAGTATTTT. Protein: CASSPLTYRLAGSGTQYF.